This T cell receptor beta chain was captured in a study of blood T cell repertoires in COVID-19. Original data processing: Nucleated cell counts were estimated from reference gene primer amplification. TCRdb's table, derived via immunoSEQ multiplex PCR, lists solely in-frame clones and lacks some. That table is the source of V, J and clone size, and D and trimming were worked out from the DNA. The sample carries 170,000 or so clones, 90% to 95% recorded once. Material: peripheral blood. The sequence came from a man aged 45-60 years with acute or convalescent COVID-19.

The CDR3 reads CASSYGGGLETNTGELFF. The CDR3 DNA reads TGTGCCAGCAGTTACGGTGGGGGCCTTGAAACGAACACCGGGGAGCTGTTTTTT. This chain uses TRBV6-2 or TRBV6-3 with TRBJ2-2, with D maybe TRBD1 (6 bases). This CDR3 region has 18 residues. Germline assignment: CDR1 MNHEY and CDR2 SVGEGT. Trimming stripped 2 bases from V and 0 bases from J, with 16 bases between.